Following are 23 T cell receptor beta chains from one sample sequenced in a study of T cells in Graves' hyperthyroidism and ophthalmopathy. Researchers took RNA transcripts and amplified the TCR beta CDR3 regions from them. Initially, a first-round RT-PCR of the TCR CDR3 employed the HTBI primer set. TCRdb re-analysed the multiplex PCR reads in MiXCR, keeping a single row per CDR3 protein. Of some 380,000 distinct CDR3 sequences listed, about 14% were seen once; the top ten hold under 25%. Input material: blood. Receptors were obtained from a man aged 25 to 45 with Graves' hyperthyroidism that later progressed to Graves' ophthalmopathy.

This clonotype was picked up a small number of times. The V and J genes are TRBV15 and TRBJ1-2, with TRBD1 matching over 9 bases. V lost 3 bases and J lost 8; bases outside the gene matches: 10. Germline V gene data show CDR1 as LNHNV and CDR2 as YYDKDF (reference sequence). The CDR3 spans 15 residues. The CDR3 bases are TGTGCCACCAGCAGTGGGACAGGGAGCCTCTCCGGCTACACCTTC. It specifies CATSSGTGSLSGYTF.

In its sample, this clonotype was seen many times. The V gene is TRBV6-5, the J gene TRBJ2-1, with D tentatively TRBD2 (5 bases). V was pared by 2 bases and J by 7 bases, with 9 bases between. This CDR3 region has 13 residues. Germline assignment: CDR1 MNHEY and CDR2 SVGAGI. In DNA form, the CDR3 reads TGTGCCAGCAGTTACCGGGGTTGGAATGAGCAGTTCTTC. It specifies CASSYRGWNEQFF.

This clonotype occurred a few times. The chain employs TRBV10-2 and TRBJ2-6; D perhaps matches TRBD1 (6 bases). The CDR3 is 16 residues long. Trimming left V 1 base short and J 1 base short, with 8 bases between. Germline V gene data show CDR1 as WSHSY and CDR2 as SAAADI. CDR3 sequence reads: CASSELTGSGANVLTF. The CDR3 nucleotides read TGCGCCAGCAGTGAGTTAACAGGGTCTGGGGCCAACGTCCTGACTTTC.

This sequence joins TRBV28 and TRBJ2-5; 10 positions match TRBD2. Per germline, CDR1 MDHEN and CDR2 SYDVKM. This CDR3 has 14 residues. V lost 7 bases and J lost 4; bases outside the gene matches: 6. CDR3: CASKAGGGGETQYF. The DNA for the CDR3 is TGTGCCAGCAAAGCGGGGGGGGGGGGAGAGACCCAGTACTTC.

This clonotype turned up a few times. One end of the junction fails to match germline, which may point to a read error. CDR3 nucleotide sequence: TGCAGTGCTTTGGGGGGGCCGAATTTCTACGAGCAGCACTTC. Its translation: CSALGGPNFYEQHF. The chain couples TRBV20-1 to TRBJ2-7, with D tentatively TRBD2 (7 bases). Germline loops: CDR1 DFQATT, CDR2 SNEGSKA (reference sequence). This CDR3 region has 14 residues.

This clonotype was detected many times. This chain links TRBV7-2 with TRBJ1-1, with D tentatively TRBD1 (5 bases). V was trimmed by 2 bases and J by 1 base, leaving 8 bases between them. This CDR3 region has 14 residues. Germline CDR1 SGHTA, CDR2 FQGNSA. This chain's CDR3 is CASSLLTGNTEAFF. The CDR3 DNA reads TGTGCCAGCAGCTTACTAACAGGGAACACTGAAGCTTTCTTT.

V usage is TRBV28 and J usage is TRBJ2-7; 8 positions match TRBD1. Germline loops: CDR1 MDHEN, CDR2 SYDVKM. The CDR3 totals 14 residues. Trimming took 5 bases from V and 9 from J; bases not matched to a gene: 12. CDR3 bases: TGTGCCAGCAGTCCACCCGGGACAGGCTTTGGGCAGTACTTC. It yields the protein CASSPPGTGFGQYF. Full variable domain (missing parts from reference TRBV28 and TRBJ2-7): DVKVTQSSRYLVKRTGEKVFLECVQDMDHENMFWYRQDPGLGLRLIYFSYDVKMKEKGDIPEGYSVSREKKERFSLILESASTNQTSMYLCASSPPGTGFGQYFGPGTRLTVT.

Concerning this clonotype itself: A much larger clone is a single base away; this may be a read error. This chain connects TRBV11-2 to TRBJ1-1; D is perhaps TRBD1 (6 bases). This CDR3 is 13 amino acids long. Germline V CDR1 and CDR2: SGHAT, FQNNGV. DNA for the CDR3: TGTGCCAGCGGCTTTAGGGGGTCTGTTGAAGCTTTCTTT. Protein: CASGFRGSVEAFF.

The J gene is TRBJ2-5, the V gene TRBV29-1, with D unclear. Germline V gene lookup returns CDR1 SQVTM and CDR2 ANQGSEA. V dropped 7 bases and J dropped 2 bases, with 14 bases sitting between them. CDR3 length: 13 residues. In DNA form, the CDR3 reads TGCAGCGCCGACTTGGGGTGGCAAGAGACCCAGTACTTC. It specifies CSADLGWQETQYF.

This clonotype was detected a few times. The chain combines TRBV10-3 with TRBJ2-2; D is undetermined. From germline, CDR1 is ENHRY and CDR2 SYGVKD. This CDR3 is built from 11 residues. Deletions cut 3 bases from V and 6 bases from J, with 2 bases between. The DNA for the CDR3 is TGTGCCATCAGTGAACCCGGGGAGCTGTTTTTT. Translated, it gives CAISEPGELFF.

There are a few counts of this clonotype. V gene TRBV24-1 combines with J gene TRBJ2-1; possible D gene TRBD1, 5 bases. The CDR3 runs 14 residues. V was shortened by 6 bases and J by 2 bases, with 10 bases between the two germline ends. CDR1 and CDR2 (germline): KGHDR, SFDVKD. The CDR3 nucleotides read TGTGCCACCAGTCCCCAGGACACCTACAATGAGCAGTTCTTC. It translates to CATSPQDTYNEQFF.

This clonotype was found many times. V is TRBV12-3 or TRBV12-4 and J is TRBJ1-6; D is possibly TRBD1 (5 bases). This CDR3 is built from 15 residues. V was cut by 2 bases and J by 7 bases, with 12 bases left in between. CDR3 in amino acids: CASSLMSGQNSPLHF. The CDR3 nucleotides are TGTGCCAGCAGTTTAATGTCAGGGCAAAATTCACCCCTCCACTTT.

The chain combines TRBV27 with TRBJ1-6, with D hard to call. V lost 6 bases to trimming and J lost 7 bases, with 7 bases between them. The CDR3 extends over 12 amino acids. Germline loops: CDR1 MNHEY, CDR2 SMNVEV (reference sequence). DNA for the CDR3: TGTGCCAGCAGGGACCCGAATTCACCCCTCCACTTT. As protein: CASRDPNSPLHF.

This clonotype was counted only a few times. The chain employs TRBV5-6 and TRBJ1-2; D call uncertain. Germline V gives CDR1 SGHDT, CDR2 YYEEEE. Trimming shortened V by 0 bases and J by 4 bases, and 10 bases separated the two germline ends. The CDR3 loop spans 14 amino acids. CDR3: CASSLGDTPYGYTF. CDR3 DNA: TGTGCCAGCAGCTTGGGTGACACCCCCTATGGCTACACCTTC.

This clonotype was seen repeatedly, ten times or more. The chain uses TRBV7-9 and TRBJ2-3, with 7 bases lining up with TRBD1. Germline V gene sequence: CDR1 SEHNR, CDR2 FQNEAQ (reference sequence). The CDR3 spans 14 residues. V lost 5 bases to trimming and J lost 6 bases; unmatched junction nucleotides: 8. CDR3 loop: CASSLDRARDTQYF. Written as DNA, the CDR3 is TGTGCCAGCAGCCTCGACAGGGCGCGGGATACGCAGTATTTT.

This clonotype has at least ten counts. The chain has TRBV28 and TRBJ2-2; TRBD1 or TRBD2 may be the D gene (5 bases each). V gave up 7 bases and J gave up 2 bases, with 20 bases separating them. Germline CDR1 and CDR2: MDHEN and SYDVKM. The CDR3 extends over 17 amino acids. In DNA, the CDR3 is TGTGCCAGCACCAACGGGATTCGGCAGGGTAACACCGGGGAGCTGTTTTTT. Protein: CASTNGIRQGNTGELFF.

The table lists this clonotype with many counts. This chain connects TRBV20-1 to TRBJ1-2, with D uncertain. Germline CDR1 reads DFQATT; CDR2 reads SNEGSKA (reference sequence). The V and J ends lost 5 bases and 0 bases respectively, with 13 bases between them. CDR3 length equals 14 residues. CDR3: CSAFTAVTNYGYTF. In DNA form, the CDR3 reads TGCAGTGCTTTTACCGCAGTCACTAACTATGGCTACACCTTC.

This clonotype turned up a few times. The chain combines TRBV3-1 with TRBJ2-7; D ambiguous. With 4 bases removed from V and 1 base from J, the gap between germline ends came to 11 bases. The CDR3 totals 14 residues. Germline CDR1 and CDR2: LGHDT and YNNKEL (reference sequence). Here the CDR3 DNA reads TGTGCCAGCAGCCCCAGAACGGTATCCTACGAGCAGTACTTC. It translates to CASSPRTVSYEQYF.

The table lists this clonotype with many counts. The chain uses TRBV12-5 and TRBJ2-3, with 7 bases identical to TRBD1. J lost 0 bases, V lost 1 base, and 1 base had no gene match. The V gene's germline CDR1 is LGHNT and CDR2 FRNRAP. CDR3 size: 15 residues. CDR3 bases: TGTGCTAGTGGTTTGGACAGGGGTAGCACAGATACGCAGTATTTT. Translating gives CASGLDRGSTDTQYF. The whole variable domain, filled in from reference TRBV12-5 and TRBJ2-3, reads DARVTQTPRHKVTEMGQEVTMRCQPILGHNTVFWYRQTMMQGLELLAYFRNRAPLDDSGMPKDRFSAEMPDATLATLKIQPSEPRDSAVYFCASGLDRGSTDTQYFGPGTRLTVL.

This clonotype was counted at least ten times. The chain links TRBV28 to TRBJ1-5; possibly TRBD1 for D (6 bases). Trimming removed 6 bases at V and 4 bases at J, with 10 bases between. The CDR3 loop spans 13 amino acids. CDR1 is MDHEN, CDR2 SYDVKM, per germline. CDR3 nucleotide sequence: TGTGCCAGCAGAACAGGGCCGAATCAGCCCCAGCATTTT. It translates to CASRTGPNQPQHF. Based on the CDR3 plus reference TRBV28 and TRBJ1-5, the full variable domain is DVKVTQSSRYLVKRTGEKVFLECVQDMDHENMFWYRQDPGLGLRLIYFSYDVKMKEKGDIPEGYSVSREKKERFSLILESASTNQTSMYLCASRTGPNQPQHFGDGTRLSIL.

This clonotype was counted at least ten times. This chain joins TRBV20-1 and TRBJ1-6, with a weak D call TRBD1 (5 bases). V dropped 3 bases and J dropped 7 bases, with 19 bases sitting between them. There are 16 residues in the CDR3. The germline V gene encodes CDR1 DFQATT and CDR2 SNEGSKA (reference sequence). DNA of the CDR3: TGCAGTGCTAGTGTGTTGTTCGGACAATGGAATTCACCCCTCCACTTT. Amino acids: CSASVLFGQWNSPLHF.

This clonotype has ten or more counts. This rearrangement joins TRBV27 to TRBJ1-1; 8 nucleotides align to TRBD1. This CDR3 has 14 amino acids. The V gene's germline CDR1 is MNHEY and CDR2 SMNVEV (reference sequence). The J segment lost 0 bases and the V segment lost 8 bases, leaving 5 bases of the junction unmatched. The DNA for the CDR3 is TGTGCCAGCGGAAGACAGGGGCTGAACACTGAAGCTTTCTTT. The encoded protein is CASGRQGLNTEAFF.

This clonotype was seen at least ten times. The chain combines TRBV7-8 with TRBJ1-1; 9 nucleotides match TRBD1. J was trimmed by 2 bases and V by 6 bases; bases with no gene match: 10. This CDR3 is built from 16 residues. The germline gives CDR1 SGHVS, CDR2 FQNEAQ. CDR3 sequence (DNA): TGTGCCAGCAGTTCACCCCCGGACAGGGGAAACACTGAAGCTTTCTTT. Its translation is CASSSPPDRGNTEAFF.